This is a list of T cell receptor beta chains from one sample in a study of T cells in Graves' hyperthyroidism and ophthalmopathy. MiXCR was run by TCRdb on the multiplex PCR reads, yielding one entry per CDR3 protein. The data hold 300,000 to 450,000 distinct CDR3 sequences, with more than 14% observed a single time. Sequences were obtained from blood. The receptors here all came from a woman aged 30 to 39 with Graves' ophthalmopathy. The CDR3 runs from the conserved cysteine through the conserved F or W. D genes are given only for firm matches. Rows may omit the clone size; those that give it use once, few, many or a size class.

cdr3_aa: CASSLGIFNSPLHF; cdr3_nt: TGTGCCAGCAGTTTGGGTATTTTTAATTCACCCCTCCACTTT; v_call: TRBV28; d_call: .; clone_size: .; j_call: TRBJ1-6
cdr3_aa: CASSEALDYEQYF; cdr3_nt: TGTGCCAGCAGTGAAGCGTTAGACTACGAGCAGTACTTC; v_call: TRBV6-1; d_call: .; clone_size: few; j_call: TRBJ2-7
cdr3_aa: CASSLRGDRGGEQFF; cdr3_nt: TGTGCCAGTAGCCTGAGGGGGGACCGGGGTGGTGAGCAGTTCTTC; v_call: TRBV19; d_call: .; clone_size: few; j_call: TRBJ2-1
cdr3_aa: CATSQIGQGGETQYF; cdr3_nt: TGTGCCACCAGTCAGATAGGGCAGGGTGGGGAGACCCAGTACTTC; v_call: TRBV15; d_call: .; clone_size: few; j_call: TRBJ2-5
cdr3_aa: CATGTAPYEQYF; cdr3_nt: TGTGCCACCGGGACGGCACCCTACGAGCAGTACTTC; v_call: TRBV10-3; d_call: .; clone_size: many; j_call: TRBJ2-7
cdr3_aa: CASSEGPYQPQHF; cdr3_nt: TGTGCCAGCAGTGAGGGTCCTTATCAGCCCCAGCATTTT; v_call: TRBV6-1; d_call: .; clone_size: many; j_call: TRBJ1-5
cdr3_aa: CASSLDLGSYNEQFF; cdr3_nt: TGTGCCAGCAGCTTGGACTTGGGGTCCTACAATGAGCAGTTCTTC; v_call: TRBV7-3; d_call: .; clone_size: .; j_call: TRBJ2-1
cdr3_aa: CSASDGYEKLFF; cdr3_nt: TGCAGTGCTAGTGACGGATATGAAAAACTGTTTTTT; v_call: TRBV20-1; d_call: .; clone_size: .; j_call: TRBJ1-4
cdr3_aa: CASSVAPRDEQFF; cdr3_nt: TGTGCCAGCAGCGTAGCACCTCGCGATGAGCAGTTCTTC; v_call: TRBV9; d_call: .; clone_size: .; j_call: TRBJ2-1
cdr3_aa: CASSWDRVNSPLHF; cdr3_nt: TGTGCCAGCAGTTGGGACAGAGTAAATTCACCCCTCCACTTT; v_call: TRBV6-5; d_call: TRBD1; clone_size: .; j_call: TRBJ1-6
cdr3_aa: CASSQVSKRQKGAYEQYF; cdr3_nt: TGTGCCAGCAGTCAAGTTTCGAAGCGGCAGAAGGGGGCCTACGAGCAGTACTTC; v_call: TRBV2; d_call: .; clone_size: .; j_call: TRBJ2-7
cdr3_aa: CATSRAQANQPQHF; cdr3_nt: TGTGCCACCAGCAGAGCCCAAGCCAATCAGCCCCAGCATTTT; v_call: TRBV15; d_call: .; clone_size: many; j_call: TRBJ1-5
cdr3_aa: CASSFLAGATYEQYF; cdr3_nt: TGTGCCAGCAGTTTTCTAGCGGGGGCGACCTACGAGCAGTACTTC; v_call: TRBV28; d_call: TRBD2; clone_size: many; j_call: TRBJ2-7
cdr3_aa: CASSNGGREQYF; cdr3_nt: TGTGCCAGCAGCAACGGGGGACGCGAGCAGTACTTC; v_call: TRBV7-3; d_call: .; clone_size: many; j_call: TRBJ2-7
cdr3_aa: CSAKDRRNQETQYF; cdr3_nt: TGCAGTGCTAAAGACCGACGGAACCAAGAGACCCAGTACTTC; v_call: TRBV20-1; d_call: .; clone_size: few; j_call: TRBJ2-5
cdr3_aa: CASSARDRVDTQYF; cdr3_nt: TGTGCCAGTAGCGCCCGGGACAGGGTGGATACGCAGTATTTT; v_call: TRBV6-1; d_call: TRBD1; clone_size: many; j_call: TRBJ2-3
cdr3_aa: CASSLFGGYLSYEQYF; cdr3_nt: TGTGCCAGCAGTTTATTTGGGGGCTACTTGTCCTACGAGCAGTACTTC; v_call: TRBV12-3/TRBV12-4; d_call: .; clone_size: many; j_call: TRBJ2-7
cdr3_aa: CSARAGATDTQYF; cdr3_nt: TGCAGTGCTAGAGCGGGGGCCACAGATACGCAGTATTTT; v_call: TRBV20-1; d_call: .; clone_size: many; j_call: TRBJ2-3
cdr3_aa: CASSVGVRVNYGYTF; cdr3_nt: TGTGCCAGCAGCGTAGGAGTCCGAGTAAACTATGGCTACACCTTC; v_call: TRBV9; d_call: .; clone_size: .; j_call: TRBJ1-2
cdr3_aa: CSARDLRGVGETQYF; cdr3_nt: TGCAGTGCTAGAGATCTGCGGGGGGTGGGGGAGACCCAGTACTTC; v_call: TRBV20-1; d_call: TRBD2; clone_size: many; j_call: TRBJ2-5
cdr3_aa: CASSQTPQSGELFF; cdr3_nt: TGTGCCAGCAGCCAAACTCCCCAGTCCGGGGAGCTGTTTTTT; v_call: TRBV4-2; d_call: .; clone_size: many; j_call: TRBJ2-2
cdr3_aa: CASSFSQGALGYEQYF; cdr3_nt: TGTGCCAGCAGTTTTTCACAGGGGGCGCTTGGATACGAGCAGTACTTC; v_call: TRBV27; d_call: TRBD1; clone_size: few; j_call: TRBJ2-7
cdr3_aa: CATSRAGDEIETQYF; cdr3_nt: TGTGCCACCAGCAGAGCAGGGGATGAGATAGAGACCCAGTACTTC; v_call: TRBV15; d_call: .; clone_size: .; j_call: TRBJ2-5
cdr3_aa: CASSEDRAGGQPQHF; cdr3_nt: TGTGCCAGCAGCGAAGACAGGGCGGGCGGTCAGCCCCAGCATTTT; v_call: TRBV7-8; d_call: TRBD1; clone_size: many; j_call: TRBJ1-5
cdr3_aa: CASTGLAGEYEQYF; cdr3_nt: TGTGCCAGCACGGGACTAGCGGGGGAATACGAGCAGTACTTC; v_call: TRBV6-2/TRBV6-3; d_call: TRBD2; clone_size: few; j_call: TRBJ2-7
cdr3_aa: CASSSAGGWALEQYF; cdr3_nt: TGTGCCAGCAGTTCGGCGGGCGGTTGGGCCCTCGAGCAGTACTTC; v_call: TRBV28; d_call: .; clone_size: many; j_call: TRBJ2-7
cdr3_aa: CASSSSLREDEQYF; cdr3_nt: TGTGCCAGCAGTTCAAGTCTGAGAGAGGACGAGCAGTACTTC; v_call: TRBV12-3/TRBV12-4; d_call: .; clone_size: many; j_call: TRBJ2-7
cdr3_aa: CASSHFRSGGSSYNEQFF; cdr3_nt: TGTGCCAGCAGCCACTTTCGAAGCGGGGGGTCTTCCTACAATGAGCAGTTCTTC; v_call: TRBV3-1; d_call: TRBD2; clone_size: many; j_call: TRBJ2-1